The table lists the clone carrying this T cell receptor (beta chain) with a few counts. Its antigen is not identified. TCRdb ran MiXCR on the reads and lists one entry per CDR3 protein. In the table there are about 100,000 distinct CDR3 sequences, roughly 41% of which are singletons. The data originate from a study of T cell repertoires in cytomegalovirus infection. Study overall: Well-studied HLA-B-restricted CMV epitopes were used in the study alongside recently identified HLA-C-restricted ones. It was the public TCR beta signatures that indicated both CMV infection and matching HLA type.

Notes on the study in general: The study found HLA-C-restricted CMV-specific TCR beta clonotypes dominating the ex vivo response.

The sequenced sample was CD8+ T cells from cultured PBMCs, obtained from culture after CMV antigen stimulation. This TCR came from a human donor in good health (CMV status not recorded). Some clones in this sample may be carry-over from other donors' samples.

The CDR3 sequence: CASSFWGGGTYEQYF. DNA for the CDR3: TGTGCCAGCAGCTTTTGGGGAGGGGGGACCTACGAGCAGTACTTC. The chain has TRBV7-2 and TRBJ2-7; D is perhaps TRBD2 (7 bases). CDR3 size: 15 residues. CDR1 and CDR2 (germline): SGHTA, FQGNSA. With 3 bases removed from V and 2 bases from J, the gap between germline ends came to 14 bases.